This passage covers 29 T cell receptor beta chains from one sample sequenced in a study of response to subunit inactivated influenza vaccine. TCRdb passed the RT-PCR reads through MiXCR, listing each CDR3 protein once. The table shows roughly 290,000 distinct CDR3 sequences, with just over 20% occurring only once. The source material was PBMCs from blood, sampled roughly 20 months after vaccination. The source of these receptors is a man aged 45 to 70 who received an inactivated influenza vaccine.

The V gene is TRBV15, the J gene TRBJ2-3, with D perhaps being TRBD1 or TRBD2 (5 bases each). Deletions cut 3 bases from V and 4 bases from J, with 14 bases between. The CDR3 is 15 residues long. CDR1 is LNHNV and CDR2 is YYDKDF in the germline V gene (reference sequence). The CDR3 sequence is CATSRKVRDADTQYF. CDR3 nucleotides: TGTGCCACCAGCAGGAAGGTCCGGGACGCAGATACGCAGTATTTT.

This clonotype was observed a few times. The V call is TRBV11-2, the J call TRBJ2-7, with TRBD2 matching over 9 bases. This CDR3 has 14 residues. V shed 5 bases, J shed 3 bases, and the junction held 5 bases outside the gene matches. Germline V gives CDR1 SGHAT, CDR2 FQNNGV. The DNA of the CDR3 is TGTGCCAGCAGCCTGGGACTAGCAGACTACGAGCAGTACTTC. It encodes CASSLGLADYEQYF.

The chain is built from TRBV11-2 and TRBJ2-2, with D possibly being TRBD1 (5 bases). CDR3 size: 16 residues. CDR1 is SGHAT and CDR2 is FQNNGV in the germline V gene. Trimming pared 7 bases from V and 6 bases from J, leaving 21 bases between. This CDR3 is CASTPGAAIRSGELFF. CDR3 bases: TGTGCCAGCACCCCTGGGGCAGCTATTCGCTCCGGGGAGCTGTTTTTT.

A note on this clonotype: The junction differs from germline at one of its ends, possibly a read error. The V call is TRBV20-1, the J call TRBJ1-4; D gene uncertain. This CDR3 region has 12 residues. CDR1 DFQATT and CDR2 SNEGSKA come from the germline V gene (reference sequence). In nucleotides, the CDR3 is TGCAGTGCTAGAATGACTAATGAAAGACTGTTTTTT. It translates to CSARMTNERLFF.

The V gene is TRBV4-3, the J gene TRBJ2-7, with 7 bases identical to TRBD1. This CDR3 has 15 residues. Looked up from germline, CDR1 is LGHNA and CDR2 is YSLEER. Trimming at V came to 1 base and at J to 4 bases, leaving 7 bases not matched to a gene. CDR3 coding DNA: TGCGCCAGCAGCCAAGTGACAGGGTTTGGATACGAGCAGTACTTC. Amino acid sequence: CASSQVTGFGYEQYF.

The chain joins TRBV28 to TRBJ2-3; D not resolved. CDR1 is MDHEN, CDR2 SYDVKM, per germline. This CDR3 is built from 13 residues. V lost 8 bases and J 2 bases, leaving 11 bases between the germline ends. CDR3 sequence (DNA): TGTGCCAGCTGTGGACCGAACACAGATACGCAGTATTTT. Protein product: CASCGPNTDTQYF.

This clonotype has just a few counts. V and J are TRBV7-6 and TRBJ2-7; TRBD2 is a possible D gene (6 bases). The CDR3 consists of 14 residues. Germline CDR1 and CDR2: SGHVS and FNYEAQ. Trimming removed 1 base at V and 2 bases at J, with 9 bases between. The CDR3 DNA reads TGTGCCAGCAGCTTAGGCGGGGTAACCTACGAGCAGTACTTC. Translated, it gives CASSLGGVTYEQYF.

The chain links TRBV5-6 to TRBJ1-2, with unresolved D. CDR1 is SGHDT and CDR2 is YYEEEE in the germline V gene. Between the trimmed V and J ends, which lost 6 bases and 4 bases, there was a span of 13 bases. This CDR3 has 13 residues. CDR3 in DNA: TGTGCCAGCACCCACGGCAGGAGCTATGGCTACACCTTC. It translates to CASTHGRSYGYTF.

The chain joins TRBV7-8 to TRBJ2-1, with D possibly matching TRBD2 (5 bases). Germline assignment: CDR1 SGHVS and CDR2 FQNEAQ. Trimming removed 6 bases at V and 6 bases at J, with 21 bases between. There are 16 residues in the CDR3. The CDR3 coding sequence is TGTGCCAGCAGTCGGACGGAGGCGGTCCCGTCCAATGAGCAGTTCTTC. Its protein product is CASSRTEAVPSNEQFF.

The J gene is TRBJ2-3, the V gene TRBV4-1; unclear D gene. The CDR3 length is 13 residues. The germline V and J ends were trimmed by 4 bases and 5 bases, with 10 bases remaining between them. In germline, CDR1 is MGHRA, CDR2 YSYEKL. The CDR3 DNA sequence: TGCGCCAGCAGCCCGTGGGGTTTAGATACGCAGTATTTT. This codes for CASSPWGLDTQYF.

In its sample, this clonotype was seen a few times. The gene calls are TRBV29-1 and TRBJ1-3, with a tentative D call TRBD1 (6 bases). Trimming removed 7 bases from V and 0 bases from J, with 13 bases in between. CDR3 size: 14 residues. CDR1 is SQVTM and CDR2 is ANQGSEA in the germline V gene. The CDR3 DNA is TGCAGCGCGGGGGGGCAGGGCTCTGGAAACACCATATATTTT. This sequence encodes CSAGGQGSGNTIYF.

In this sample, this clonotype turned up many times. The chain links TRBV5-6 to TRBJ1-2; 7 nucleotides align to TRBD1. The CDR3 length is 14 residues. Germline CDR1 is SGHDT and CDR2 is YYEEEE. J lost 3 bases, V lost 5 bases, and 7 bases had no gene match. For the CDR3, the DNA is TGTGCCAGCAGAGAGGGACAGACTTACTATGGCTACACCTTC. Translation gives CASREGQTYYGYTF. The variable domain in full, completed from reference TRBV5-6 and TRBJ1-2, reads DAGVTQSPTHLIKTRGQQVTLRCSPKSGHDTVSWYQQALGQGPQFIFQYYEEEERQRGNFPDRFSGHQFPNYSSELNVNALLLGDSALYLCASREGQTYYGYTFGSGTRLTVV.

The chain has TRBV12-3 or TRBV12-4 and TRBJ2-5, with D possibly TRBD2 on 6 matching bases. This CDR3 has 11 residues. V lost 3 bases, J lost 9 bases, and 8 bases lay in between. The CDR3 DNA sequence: TGTGCCAGCAGTTTCGGAGGGGCCCAGTACTTC. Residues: CASSFGGAQYF.

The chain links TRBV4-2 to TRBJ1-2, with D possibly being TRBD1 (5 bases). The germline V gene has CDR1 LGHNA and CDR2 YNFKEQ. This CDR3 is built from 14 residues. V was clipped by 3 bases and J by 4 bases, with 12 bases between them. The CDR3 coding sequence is TGTGCCAGCAGCCATACTGGGGCTGGCTATGGCTACACCTTC. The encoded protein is CASSHTGAGYGYTF.

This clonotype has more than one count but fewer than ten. The CDR3 DNA is TGTGCCAGCAGCGACAGGACGAACACCGGGGAGCTGTTTTTT. As protein: CASSDRTNTGELFF. V usage is TRBV6-2 or TRBV6-3 and J usage is TRBJ2-2, with D possibly being TRBD1 (6 bases). V gave up 6 bases and J gave up 0 bases, with 8 bases separating them. The germline CDR1 and CDR2 sequences are MNHEY and SVGEGT. The CDR3 is made up of 14 amino acids.

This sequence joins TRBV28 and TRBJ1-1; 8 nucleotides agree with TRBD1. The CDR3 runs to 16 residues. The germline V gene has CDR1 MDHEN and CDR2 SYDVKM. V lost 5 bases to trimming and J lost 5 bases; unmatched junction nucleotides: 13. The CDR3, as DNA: TGTGCCAGCAGTCCGTCCCCAGGGGGCAATCGGACTGAAGCTTTCTTT. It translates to CASSPSPGGNRTEAFF.

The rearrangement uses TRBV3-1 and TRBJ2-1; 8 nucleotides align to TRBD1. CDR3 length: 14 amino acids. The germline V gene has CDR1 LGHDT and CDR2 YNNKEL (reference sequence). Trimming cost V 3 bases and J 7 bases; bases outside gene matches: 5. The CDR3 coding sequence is TGTGCCAGCAGCCAGGCAGGACAGGGAAATGAGCAGTTCTTC. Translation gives CASSQAGQGNEQFF.

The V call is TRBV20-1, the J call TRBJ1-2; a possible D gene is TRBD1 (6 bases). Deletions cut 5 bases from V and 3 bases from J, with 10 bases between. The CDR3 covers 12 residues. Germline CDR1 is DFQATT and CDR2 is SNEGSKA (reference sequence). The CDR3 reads CSAADSHYGYTF. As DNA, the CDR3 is TGCAGTGCTGCGGACAGCCACTATGGCTACACCTTC.

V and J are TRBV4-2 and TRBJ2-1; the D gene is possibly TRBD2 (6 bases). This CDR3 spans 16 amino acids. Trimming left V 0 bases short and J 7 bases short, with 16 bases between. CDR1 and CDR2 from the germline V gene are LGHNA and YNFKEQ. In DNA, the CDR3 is TGTGCCAGCAGCCAAGACTTCCGGGGGAGCGGGAATGAGCAGTTCTTC. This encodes CASSQDFRGSGNEQFF.

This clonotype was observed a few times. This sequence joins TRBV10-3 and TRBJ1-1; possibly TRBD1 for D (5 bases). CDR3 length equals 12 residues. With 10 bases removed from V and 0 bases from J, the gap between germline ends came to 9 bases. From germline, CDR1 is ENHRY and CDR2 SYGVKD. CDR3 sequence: CATGVVNTEAFF. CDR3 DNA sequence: TGTGCCACGGGGGTGGTGAACACTGAAGCTTTCTTT.

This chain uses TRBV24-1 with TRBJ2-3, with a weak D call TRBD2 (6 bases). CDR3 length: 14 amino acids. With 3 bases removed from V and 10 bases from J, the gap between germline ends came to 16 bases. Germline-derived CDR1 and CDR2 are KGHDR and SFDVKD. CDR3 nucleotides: TGTGCCACCAGTGATCCCGGGGGAGGAGGGGCGCAGTATTTT. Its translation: CATSDPGGGGAQYF.

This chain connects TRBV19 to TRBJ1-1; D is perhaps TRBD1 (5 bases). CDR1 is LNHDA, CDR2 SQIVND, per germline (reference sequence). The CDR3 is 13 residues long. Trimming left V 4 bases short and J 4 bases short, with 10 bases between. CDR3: CASSRDVGTEAFF. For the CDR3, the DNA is TGTGCCAGTAGTAGGGACGTGGGCACTGAAGCTTTCTTT.

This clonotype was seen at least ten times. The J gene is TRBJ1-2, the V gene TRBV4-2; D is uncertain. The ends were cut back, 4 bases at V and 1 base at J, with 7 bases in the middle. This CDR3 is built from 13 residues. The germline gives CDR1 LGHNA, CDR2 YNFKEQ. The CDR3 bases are TGTGCCAGCAGCCTCGACAATAACTATGGCTACACCTTC. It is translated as CASSLDNNYGYTF.

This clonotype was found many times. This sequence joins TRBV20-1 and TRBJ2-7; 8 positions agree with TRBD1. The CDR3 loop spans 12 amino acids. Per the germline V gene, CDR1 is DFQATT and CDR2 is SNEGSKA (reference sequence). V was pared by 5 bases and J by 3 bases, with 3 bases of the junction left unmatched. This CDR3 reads CSAGQGIYEQYF. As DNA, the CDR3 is TGCAGTGCTGGACAGGGTATCTACGAGCAGTACTTC.

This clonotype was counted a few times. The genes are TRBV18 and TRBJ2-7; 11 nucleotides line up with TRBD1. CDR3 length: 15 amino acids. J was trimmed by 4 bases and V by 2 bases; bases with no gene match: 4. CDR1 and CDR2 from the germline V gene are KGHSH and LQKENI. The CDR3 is CASSPTGTGGYEQYF. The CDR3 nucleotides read TGTGCCAGCTCACCAACCGGGACAGGGGGTTACGAGCAGTACTTC. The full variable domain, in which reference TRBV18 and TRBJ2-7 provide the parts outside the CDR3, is NAGVMQNPRHLVRRRGQEARLRCSPMKGHSHVYWYRQLPEEGLKFMVYLQKENIIDESGMPKERFSAEFPKEGPSILRIQQVVRGDSAAYFCASSPTGTGGYEQYFGPGTRLTVT.

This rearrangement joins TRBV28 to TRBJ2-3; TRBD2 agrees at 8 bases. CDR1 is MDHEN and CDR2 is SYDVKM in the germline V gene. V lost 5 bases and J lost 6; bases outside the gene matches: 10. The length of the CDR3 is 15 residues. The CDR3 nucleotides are TGTGCCAGCAGTCCCCTATTTTTAGCGGGGGATACGCAGTATTTT. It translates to CASSPLFLAGDTQYF.

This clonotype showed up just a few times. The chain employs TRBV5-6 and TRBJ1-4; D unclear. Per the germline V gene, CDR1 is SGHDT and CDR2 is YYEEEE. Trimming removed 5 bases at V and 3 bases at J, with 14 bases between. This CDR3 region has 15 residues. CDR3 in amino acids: CASSARSRANEKLFF. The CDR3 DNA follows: TGTGCCAGCAGTGCCAGGAGTAGGGCTAATGAAAAACTGTTTTTT.

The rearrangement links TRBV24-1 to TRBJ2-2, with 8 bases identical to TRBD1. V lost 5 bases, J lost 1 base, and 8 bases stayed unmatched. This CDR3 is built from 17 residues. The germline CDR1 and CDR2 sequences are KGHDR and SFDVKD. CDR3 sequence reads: CATSGATGGLNTGELFF. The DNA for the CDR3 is TGTGCCACCAGTGGGGCAACAGGGGGTTTGAACACCGGGGAGCTGTTTTTT.

This CDR3 reads CASSYSVAGDILRPQHF. The CDR3 bases are TGTGCCAGCAGTTACTCCGTTGCAGGGGATATACTGCGGCCCCAGCATTTT. This chain joins TRBV6-5 and TRBJ1-5; a weak D match, TRBD1 (6 bases). The CDR3 length is 17 residues. The germline V and J ends were trimmed by 0 bases and 9 bases, with 21 bases remaining between them. Per germline, CDR1 MNHEY and CDR2 SVGAGI.